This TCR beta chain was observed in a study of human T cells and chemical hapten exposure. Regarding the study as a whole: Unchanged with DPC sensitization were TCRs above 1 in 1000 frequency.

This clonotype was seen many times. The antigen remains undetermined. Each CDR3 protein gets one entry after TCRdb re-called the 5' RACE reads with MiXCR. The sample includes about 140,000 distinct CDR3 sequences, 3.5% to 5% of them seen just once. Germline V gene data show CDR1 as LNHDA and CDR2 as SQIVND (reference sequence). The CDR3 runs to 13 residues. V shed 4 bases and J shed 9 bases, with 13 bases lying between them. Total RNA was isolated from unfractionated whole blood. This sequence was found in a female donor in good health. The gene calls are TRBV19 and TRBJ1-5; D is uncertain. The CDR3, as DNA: TGTGCCAGTAGTACCCCCTTGTCCCGGCCCCAGCATTTT. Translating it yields CASSTPLSRPQHF.